These 30 T cell receptor beta chains were sequenced from one sample in a study of control samples from healthy donors and cancer patients. The table came from immunoSEQ multiplex PCR; TCRdb's copy has only in-frame clones and leaves some out. This repertoire shows 55,000 to 85,000 clones, over 75% found once; its top ten account for roughly 2.4%. What was sequenced was PBMCs. The origin of the receptors is a woman in her 50s with head and neck cancer.

Only one count was recorded for this clone. The chain couples TRBV5-1 to TRBJ2-1, with D tentatively TRBD2 (6 bases). Deletions cut 4 bases from V and 7 bases from J, with 18 bases between. Germline assignment: CDR1 SGHRS and CDR2 YFSETQ. The CDR3 loop spans 15 amino acids. The CDR3 DNA is TGCGCCAGCAGCCCACTAGCCCGAGAGGGGAATGAGCAGTTCTTC. Protein product: CASSPLAREGNEQFF. Supplemented by reference TRBV5-1 and TRBJ2-1, the full variable domain reads KAGVTQTPRYLIKTRGQQVTLSCSPISGHRSVSWYQQTPGQGLQFLFEYFSETQRNKGNFPGRFSGRQFSNSRSEMNVSTLELGDSALYLCASSPLAREGNEQFFGPGTRLTVL.

The gene calls are TRBV5-1 and TRBJ2-3; D remains unclear. V was cut by 9 bases and J by 1 base, with 15 bases left in between. The CDR3 has 14 amino acids. Germline V CDR1 and CDR2: SGHRS, YFSETQ. The chain's CDR3 is CATRPGSGTDTQYF. CDR3 sequence (DNA): TGCGCCACCCGCCCGGGTTCCGGCACAGATACGCAGTATTTT. The full variable domain, rest sourced from reference TRBV5-1 and TRBJ2-3, is KAGVTQTPRYLIKTRGQQVTLSCSPISGHRSVSWYQQTPGQGLQFLFEYFSETQRNKGNFPGRFSGRQFSNSRSEMNVSTLELGDSALYLCATRPGSGTDTQYFGPGTRLTVL.

The chain couples TRBV5-1 to TRBJ2-5; D gene uncertain. This CDR3 has 12 amino acids. V was cut by 1 base and J by 3 bases, with 4 bases left in between. CDR1 and CDR2 from the germline V gene are SGHRS and YFSETQ. The CDR3 reads CASSLLEETQYF. Here the CDR3 DNA reads TGCGCCAGCAGCTTGTTAGAAGAGACCCAGTACTTC.

This clone showed up just a few times. The genes are TRBV2 and TRBJ1-6, with D unclear. This CDR3 has 14 amino acids. The V end lost 6 bases, the J end lost 5 bases, and 11 bases lay between the germline ends. The germline V gene has CDR1 SNHLY and CDR2 FYNNEI. Here the CDR3 reads CASRPYTNNSPLHF. Written as DNA, the CDR3 is TGTGCCAGCAGGCCTTACACAAATAATTCACCCCTCCACTTT.

The rearrangement joins TRBV19 to TRBJ1-6; 10 nucleotides align to TRBD1. The CDR3 extends over 17 amino acids. Per germline, CDR1 LNHDA and CDR2 SQIVND (reference sequence). V was clipped by 2 bases and J by 6 bases; unmatched bases: 7. The CDR3 DNA is TGTGCCAGTAGTATACTGACAGGGGGCACGGGTAATTCACCCCTCCACTTT. It yields the protein CASSILTGGTGNSPLHF.

The chain employs TRBV2 and TRBJ1-1; tentative D call: TRBD1 (5 bases). The germline CDR1 and CDR2 sequences are SNHLY and FYNNEI. The CDR3 is 15 amino acids. Trimming took off 8 bases at V and 11 bases at J, with 27 bases between the two ends. The CDR3 spells CASAASLGGGDLAFF. CDR3 coding DNA: TGTGCCAGCGCCGCTTCGCTCGGGGGGGGTGATTTGGCTTTCTTT.

The V gene is TRBV11-2, the J gene TRBJ2-7; 7 bases map to TRBD1. Trimming at V came to 3 bases and at J to 1 base, leaving 12 bases not matched to a gene. Germline values: CDR1 SGHAT, CDR2 FQNNGV. This CDR3 is built from 17 residues. The CDR3 DNA is TGTGCCAGCAGCTTGCGACCAGGGGACAGCTCTTCCTACGAGCAGTACTTC. It encodes CASSLRPGDSSSYEQYF.

The rearrangement uses TRBV7-9 and TRBJ2-1, with TRBD2 as a possible D gene (5 bases). The CDR3 has 16 amino acids. V shed 5 bases and J shed 3 bases, with 17 bases lying between them. Germline values: CDR1 SEHNR, CDR2 FQNEAQ (reference sequence). CDR3 amino acids: CASSRDRTSNYNEQFF. CDR3 in DNA: TGTGCCAGCAGCCGCGACCGGACTTCAAACTACAATGAGCAGTTCTTC.

The chain links TRBV2 to TRBJ2-7; maybe TRBD1 (5 bases). This CDR3 has 15 residues. The germline V gene encodes CDR1 SNHLY and CDR2 FYNNEI. V was clipped by 3 bases and J by 5 bases, with 17 bases between them. This CDR3 is CASSDAGQGNDEQYF. The DNA for the CDR3 is TGTGCCAGCAGTGATGCCGGGCAGGGTAACGACGAGCAGTACTTC.

This clone was recorded only once. This chain uses TRBV6-6 with TRBJ1-2; the D is unclear. This CDR3 has 15 amino acids. V was trimmed by 7 bases and J by 2 bases, leaving 17 bases between them. CDR1 and CDR2 (germline): MNHNY, SVGAGI (reference sequence). CDR3 region: CASTPLPGSNYGYTF. The DNA of the CDR3 is TGTGCCAGCACTCCCCTCCCGGGATCCAACTATGGCTACACCTTC.

This clone has just a few counts. The rearrangement links TRBV16 to TRBJ1-3; unclear D gene. The CDR3 is 15 residues long. CDR1 and CDR2 from the germline V gene are KGHSY and FQNENV. V lost 0 bases to trimming and J lost 1 base, with 7 bases between them. CDR3 sequence: CASSQSGRSGNTIYF. The CDR3 DNA reads TGTGCCAGCAGCCAATCGGGAAGGTCTGGAAACACCATATATTTT.

The V and J genes are TRBV6-2 or TRBV6-3 and TRBJ2-7, with 7 bases lining up with TRBD1. The CDR3 loop spans 14 amino acids. Germline V gives CDR1 MNHEY, CDR2 SVGEGT. Trimming took 6 bases from V and 9 from J; bases not matched to a gene: 14. The CDR3 nucleotides read TGTGCCAGCAGCAGGGGACAGTGGACCCTCTTGCAGTACTTC. Amino acids: CASSRGQWTLLQYF.

The V call is TRBV5-6, the J call TRBJ2-5; tentatively, D is TRBD1 (6 bases). Between the trimmed V and J ends, which lost 1 base and 4 bases, there was a span of 8 bases. CDR3 size: 13 residues. The V gene's germline CDR1 is SGHDT and CDR2 YYEEEE. In nucleotides, the CDR3 is TGTGCCAGCAGCTTGATCAGGGGAGAGACCCAGTACTTC. It is translated as CASSLIRGETQYF.

The chain couples TRBV5-6 to TRBJ1-3; unclear D gene. Trimming pared 1 base from V and 2 bases from J, leaving 7 bases between. CDR1 is SGHDT, CDR2 YYEEEE, per germline. The CDR3 runs 14 residues. The CDR3 coding sequence is TGTGCCAGCAGCTTGACCGACACTGGAAACACCATATATTTT. Protein product: CASSLTDTGNTIYF.

The chain uses TRBV7-9 and TRBJ2-5; a weak D match, TRBD1 (5 bases). Germline values: CDR1 SEHNR, CDR2 FQNEAQ (reference sequence). The CDR3 totals 16 residues. Trimming removed 5 bases from V and 2 bases from J, with 18 bases in between. CDR3 loop: CASSVRIGVIQETQYF. The CDR3 coding sequence is TGTGCCAGCAGCGTTCGGATAGGGGTGATACAAGAGACCCAGTACTTC.

The V call is TRBV10-1, the J call TRBJ1-2, with D maybe TRBD1 (6 bases). Trimming took 6 bases from V and 6 from J, leaving 17 bases between them. This CDR3 region has 14 residues. From germline, CDR1 is WNHNN and CDR2 SYGVQD (reference sequence). As DNA, the CDR3 is TGCGCCAGCAGCGCAAGTCCGGGGGGCGATGGCTACACCTTC. This gives the protein CASSASPGGDGYTF.

This rearrangement joins TRBV5-1 to TRBJ1-2; no clear D. In germline, CDR1 is SGHRS, CDR2 YFSETQ. This CDR3 has 13 amino acids. V lost 1 base and J lost 4, with 8 bases in between. This CDR3 is CASSLNIIYGYTF. The CDR3 DNA is TGCGCCAGCAGCTTGAACATTATCTATGGCTACACCTTC.

The rearrangement uses TRBV10-3 and TRBJ1-6, with D possibly matching TRBD1 (5 bases). V dropped 3 bases and J dropped 9 bases, with 15 bases sitting between them. The CDR3 length is 15 residues. CDR1 ENHRY and CDR2 SYGVKD come from the germline V gene. The CDR3 DNA is TGTGCCATCAGTGACCTCAGGGCGGATAGTTCACCCCTCCACTTT. Encoded protein: CAISDLRADSSPLHF.

The table lists this clone with a count of one. The CDR3: CASSSTGGEWNTEAFF. The CDR3 DNA reads TGCGCCAGCAGCTCAACAGGGGGGGAATGGAACACTGAAGCTTTCTTT. The chain couples TRBV5-1 to TRBJ1-1; 8 nucleotides line up with TRBD1. V shed 3 bases, J shed 1 base, and the junction held 8 bases outside the gene matches. This CDR3 comprises 16 residues. Germline V lookup: CDR1 SGHRS, CDR2 YFSETQ.

V usage is TRBV28 and J usage is TRBJ1-5; possible D gene TRBD1, 6 bases. With 6 bases removed from V and 4 bases from J, the gap between germline ends came to 10 bases. Germline V gene data show CDR1 as MDHEN and CDR2 as SYDVKM. The CDR3 totals 13 residues. In nucleotides, the CDR3 is TGTGCCAGCAGGCTACAGGGTAATCAGCCCCAGCATTTT. Protein product: CASRLQGNQPQHF.

The chain employs TRBV30 and TRBJ2-1; no firm D call. The V end lost 4 bases, the J end lost 10 bases, and 11 bases lay between the germline ends. Looked up from germline, CDR1 is GTSNPN and CDR2 is SVGIG (reference sequence). The CDR3 sequence is 11 residues long. The CDR3 DNA reads as TGTGCCTGGACTATGGGCCAAGAGCAGTTCTTC. This gives the protein CAWTMGQEQFF.

The DNA for the CDR3 is TGTGCCAGCAGCGAGTCAGTGACTAGCGGGGATGAGCAGTTCTTC. Translated: CASSESVTSGDEQFF. This rearrangement joins TRBV9 to TRBJ2-1; the match to TRBD2 covers 11 bases. Trimming cost V 3 bases and J 8 bases; bases outside gene matches: 7. Germline CDR1 and CDR2: SGDLS and YYNGEE. There are 15 residues in the CDR3.

The rearrangement joins TRBV11-2 to TRBJ1-6; TRBD1 agrees at 7 bases. V was pared by 4 bases and J by 6 bases, with 9 bases of the junction left unmatched. Germline-derived CDR1 and CDR2 are SGHAT and FQNNGV. The CDR3 totals 16 residues. The CDR3 region is CASSSLKGAGNSPLHF. The CDR3 DNA sequence: TGTGCCAGCAGCTCTCTAAAGGGGGCGGGTAATTCACCCCTCCACTTT.

V usage is TRBV11-2 and J usage is TRBJ1-1; the D is unclear. V lost 3 bases to trimming and J lost 4 bases, with 6 bases between them. The CDR3 spans 12 residues. Germline values: CDR1 SGHAT, CDR2 FQNNGV. The DNA of the CDR3 is TGTGCCAGCAGCTTTTCGGGCACTGAAGCTTTCTTT. The encoded protein is CASSFSGTEAFF.

The chain couples TRBV12-3 or TRBV12-4 to TRBJ1-2, with D perhaps matching TRBD1 (5 bases). The length of the CDR3 is 13 residues. Trimming pared 3 bases from V and 5 bases from J, leaving 10 bases between. CDR3 amino acids: CASSFAEGYGYTF. The CDR3 DNA is TGTGCCAGCAGTTTCGCTGAGGGGTATGGCTACACCTTC.

This chain connects TRBV28 to TRBJ1-5; TRBD1 is a possible D gene (6 bases). V shed 6 bases and J shed 1 base, with 13 bases lying between them. Germline values: CDR1 MDHEN, CDR2 SYDVKM. This CDR3 contains 15 residues. CDR3 in DNA: TGTGCCAGCAGGGGGGCTCAGGGGAGCAATCAGCCCCAGCATTTT. Translated, it gives CASRGAQGSNQPQHF.

The rearrangement uses TRBV7-7 and TRBJ2-3; weak D call: TRBD1 (5 bases). Germline V gives CDR1 SSHAT, CDR2 FNYEAQ (reference sequence). This CDR3 has 13 residues. The ends were cut back, 5 bases at V and 5 bases at J, with 11 bases in the middle. The CDR3 DNA follows: TGTGCCAGCAGCCATGGGGCCGGAGATACGCAGTATTTT. It codes for CASSHGAGDTQYF.

The gene calls are TRBV4-1 and TRBJ1-2, with D possibly TRBD1 on 5 matching bases. This CDR3 is 16 amino acids long. V was trimmed by 0 bases and J by 4 bases, leaving 15 bases between them. Germline V gene data show CDR1 as MGHRA and CDR2 as YSYEKL. CDR3 sequence (DNA): TGCGCCAGCAGCCAAGATTTACAGAAGGGGTCCTATGGCTACACCTTC. Residues: CASSQDLQKGSYGYTF.

The V call is TRBV6-5, the J call TRBJ1-1; tentatively, D is TRBD1 (6 bases). The CDR3 runs to 15 residues. Trimming took 2 bases from V and 3 from J, leaving 13 bases between them. Germline values: CDR1 MNHEY, CDR2 SVGAGI. DNA for the CDR3: TGTGCCAGCAGTTACGCGTTGGAGGGGGACACTGAAGCTTTCTTT. Amino acid sequence: CASSYALEGDTEAFF.

The rearrangement joins TRBV28 to TRBJ1-2; D not resolved. This CDR3 contains 13 residues. V dropped 7 bases and J dropped 8 bases, with 17 bases sitting between them. Germline CDR1 and CDR2: MDHEN and SYDVKM. The chain's CDR3 is CASTLLAGSGYTF. In nucleotides, the CDR3 is TGTGCCAGCACTCTCCTGGCGGGGAGCGGCTACACCTTC.